What follows are 29 T cell receptor beta chains derived from one specimen sequenced in a study of shared clonotypes between healthy human individuals. Clones were sequenced by immunoSEQ multiplex PCR, and TCRdb holds only the in-frame ones, with some missing. Of a few million clones listed, roughly 93% are singletons. CD45RO-negative, CCR7-selected cells formed the naive CD8 fraction, which excluded terminally differentiated effector memory CD45RA+ cells. The source material was naive CD8+ T cells from PBMCs. The receptors originated from a man aged 18 to 35 in good health. Some clones in this sample may be carry-over from other donors' samples.

This chain uses TRBV28 with TRBJ2-1, with D hard to call. Germline V gene data show CDR1 as MDHEN and CDR2 as SYDVKM. The CDR3 runs 14 residues. With 6 bases removed from V and 3 bases from J, the gap between germline ends came to 12 bases. The CDR3 sequence is CASSGRSYYNEQFF. DNA of the CDR3: TGTGCCAGCAGCGGACGGAGTTACTACAATGAGCAGTTCTTC. The full variable domain, completed using reference TRBV28 and TRBJ2-1, is DVKVTQSSRYLVKRTGEKVFLECVQDMDHENMFWYRQDPGLGLRLIYFSYDVKMKEKGDIPEGYSVSREKKERFSLILESASTNQTSMYLCASSGRSYYNEQFFGPGTRLTVL.

The chain uses TRBV10-3 and TRBJ2-1; 10 positions match TRBD2. The germline CDR1 and CDR2 sequences are ENHRY and SYGVKD. CDR3 length: 13 residues. Trimming took 10 bases from V and 8 from J; bases not matched to a gene: 8. This CDR3 reads CATLSSGSHEQFF. As DNA, the CDR3 is TGTGCCACCCTGTCTAGCGGGAGCCATGAGCAGTTCTTC.

V gene TRBV7-2 combines with J gene TRBJ2-7; D may be TRBD1 or TRBD2 (5 bases each). The length of the CDR3 is 15 residues. The germline CDR1 and CDR2 sequences are SGHTA and FQGNSA. The ends were cut back, 3 bases at V and 4 bases at J, with 16 bases in the middle. The CDR3 nucleotides are TGTGCCAGCAGCTTTGCTTTGGGGACCCTATACGAGCAGTACTTC. Protein sequence: CASSFALGTLYEQYF.

J is TRBJ2-7 and V is TRBV5-5; TRBD1 matches at 9 bases. The CDR3 is 15 residues long. The trim removed 2 bases at V and 3 bases at J, leaving 6 bases unmatched. Germline CDR1 is SGHKS and CDR2 is YYEKEE (reference sequence). The CDR3 region is CASSFVWTGDYEQYF. CDR3 sequence (DNA): TGTGCCAGCAGCTTCGTCTGGACAGGGGACTACGAGCAGTACTTC.

V is TRBV5-5 and J is TRBJ2-7; a weak D match, TRBD1 (6 bases). The germline gives CDR1 SGHKS, CDR2 YYEKEE (reference sequence). Trimming shortened V by 0 bases and J by 4 bases, and 11 bases separated the two germline ends. There are 14 residues in the CDR3. The CDR3 nucleotides are TGTGCCAGCAGCTTGGGGGCAGGGGTGTACGAGCAGTACTTC. It translates to CASSLGAGVYEQYF.

This chain joins TRBV27 and TRBJ2-3; TRBD2 agrees at 11 bases. The V segment lost 3 bases and the J segment 0 bases; nucleotides outside the gene matches: 11. The length of the CDR3 is 19 residues. Germline V gives CDR1 MNHEY, CDR2 SMNVEV (reference sequence). CDR3 DNA: TGTGCCAGCAGTTTTATTGTACTAGCGGGAGTAGCTAGCACAGATACGCAGTATTTT. Its protein product is CASSFIVLAGVASTDTQYF.

This chain connects TRBV9 to TRBJ2-2; D gene uncertain. Germline loops: CDR1 SGDLS, CDR2 YYNGEE. Between the trimmed V and J ends, which lost 3 bases and 9 bases, there was a span of 12 bases. The CDR3 is 13 amino acids. The CDR3 DNA follows: TGTGCCAGCAGCGCCGGAAACATGAGGGAGCTGTTTTTT. As protein: CASSAGNMRELFF.

The chain couples TRBV25-1 to TRBJ2-7; 7 bases align to TRBD1. The germline CDR1 and CDR2 sequences are MGHDK and SYGVNS. The CDR3 contains 13 residues. Trimming took 7 bases from V and 4 from J; bases not matched to a gene: 7. CDR3 nucleotide sequence: TGTGCCAGCACCAGACAGGGTTCGTACGAGCAGTACTTC. This codes for CASTRQGSYEQYF.

This clone was seen a single time. The identical CDR3 is also encoded by other nucleotide sequences in the sample. This chain connects TRBV4-3 to TRBJ2-7; TRBD2 aligns across 8 bases. This CDR3 is built from 17 residues. Germline V lookup: CDR1 LGHNA, CDR2 YSLEER. J gave up 10 bases and V 1 base, and 18 bases lay outside the gene matches. CDR3 sequence: CASSQASGWASAGEQYF. Here the CDR3 DNA reads TGCGCCAGCAGCCAAGCTAGCGGGTGGGCCTCTGCGGGCGAACAGTACTTC.

J is TRBJ2-2 and V is TRBV21-1. TRBV21-1 is a documented pseudogene. The CDR3 totals 19 residues. DNA for the CDR3: TGTGCCAGTCCCCCCGGGGGGACAACCTCCGAACAGGGGACCGGGGAGCTGTTTTTT. Translation: CASPPGGTTSEQGTGELFF.

The chain carries TRBV27 and TRBJ2-3, with a tentative D call TRBD2 (5 bases). The germline V gene has CDR1 MNHEY and CDR2 SMNVEV (reference sequence). Trimming shortened V by 5 bases and J by 0 bases, and 12 bases separated the two germline ends. The CDR3 has 15 amino acids. The chain's CDR3 is CASSISVTSTDTQYF. The CDR3 bases are TGTGCCAGCAGTATTAGCGTCACTAGCACAGATACGCAGTATTTT.

V gene TRBV7-9 combines with J gene TRBJ1-2; D call uncertain. The CDR3 consists of 17 residues. CDR1 and CDR2 (germline): SEHNR, FQNEAQ (reference sequence). The V gene lost 4 bases and the J gene lost 2 bases, with 20 bases spanning the gap. The CDR3 DNA is TGTGCCAGCAGCTCCCAAGACCTTCACGCTGGGAACTATGGCTACACCTTC. Translation: CASSSQDLHAGNYGYTF. The complete variable domain, with remaining parts taken from reference TRBV7-9 and TRBJ1-2, reads DTGVSQNPRHKITKRGQNVTFRCDPISEHNRLYWYRQTLGQGPEFLTYFQNEAQLEKSRLLSDRFSAERPKGSFSTLEIQRTEQGDSAMYLCASSSQDLHAGNYGYTFGSGTRLTVV.

This chain joins TRBV28 and TRBJ2-7; D is uncertain. Germline values: CDR1 MDHEN, CDR2 SYDVKM. Trimming left V 6 bases short and J 3 bases short, with 18 bases between. The CDR3 is 15 amino acids. The CDR3 sequence: CASRSGRREIYEQYF. The DNA for the CDR3 is TGTGCCAGCAGGTCCGGCAGACGTGAAATCTACGAGCAGTACTTC.

The chain couples TRBV6-1 to TRBJ1-5; perhaps TRBD1 as D (6 bases). CDR3 length: 18 residues. Germline V CDR1 and CDR2: MNHNS, SASEGT. V was pared by 2 bases and J by 4 bases, with 21 bases between. In DNA, the CDR3 is TGTGCCAGCAGTGAATGGGTAGAACCGGGACACGGAAATCAGCCCCAGCATTTT. As protein: CASSEWVEPGHGNQPQHF.

The chain couples TRBV11-3 to TRBJ2-1; 12 bases agree with TRBD2. V trimming: 5 bases; J trimming: 6 bases; junction bases outside the gene matches: 20. Germline CDR1 reads SGHNT; CDR2 reads YENEEA. The CDR3 contains 20 residues. This CDR3 reads CASSTKSWTSGTTTLNEQFF. The CDR3 nucleotides read TGTGCCAGCAGCACCAAGAGCTGGACTAGCGGGACAACTACACTCAATGAGCAGTTCTTC. Full variable domain (missing parts from reference TRBV11-3 and TRBJ2-1): EAGVVQSPRYKIIEKKQPVAFWCNPISGHNTLYWYLQNLGQGPELLIRYENEEAVDDSQLPKDRFSAERLKGVDSTLKIQPAELGDSAVYLCASSTKSWTSGTTTLNEQFFGPGTRLTVL.

V and J are TRBV27 and TRBJ2-7, with D unclear. Germline V gene lookup returns CDR1 MNHEY and CDR2 SMNVEV (reference sequence). V lost 5 bases and J 5 bases, leaving 13 bases between the germline ends. The CDR3 runs to 13 residues. CDR3 residues: CASSPGVPHEQYF. In nucleotides, the CDR3 is TGTGCCAGCAGTCCCGGCGTCCCTCACGAGCAGTACTTC.

This chain connects TRBV7-9 to TRBJ1-2; D unclear. Per germline, CDR1 SEHNR and CDR2 FQNEAQ (reference sequence). The CDR3 sequence is 15 residues long. Trimming took 5 bases from V and 2 from J, leaving 15 bases between them. The CDR3 is CASSGSIQRNYGYTF. The CDR3 DNA reads as TGTGCCAGCAGCGGATCGATACAGAGAAACTATGGCTACACCTTC.

V and J are TRBV5-1 and TRBJ2-7; D unclear. V lost 0 bases and J 4 bases, leaving 14 bases between the germline ends. The CDR3 consists of 15 residues. The germline CDR1 and CDR2 sequences are SGHRS and YFSETQ. The chain's CDR3 is CASSLASGVRYEQYF. DNA for the CDR3: TGCGCCAGCAGCTTGGCCTCTGGGGTTCGGTACGAGCAGTACTTC. Combining the CDR3 with reference TRBV5-1 and TRBJ2-7 gives the whole variable domain KAGVTQTPRYLIKTRGQQVTLSCSPISGHRSVSWYQQTPGQGLQFLFEYFSETQRNKGNFPGRFSGRQFSNSRSEMNVSTLELGDSALYLCASSLASGVRYEQYFGPGTRLTVT.

This chain uses TRBV6-1 with TRBJ2-7, with 7 nucleotides matching TRBD1. Germline-derived CDR1 and CDR2 are MNHNS and SASEGT. The CDR3 totals 13 residues. V lost 6 bases and J lost 1; bases outside the gene matches: 3. CDR3 nucleotides: TGTGCCAGCAGCAGGACAGGTTCCTACGAGCAGTACTTC. Residues: CASSRTGSYEQYF.

The chain links TRBV5-1 to TRBJ2-2; D is perhaps TRBD1 (5 bases). From germline, CDR1 is SGHRS and CDR2 YFSETQ. V was trimmed by 2 bases and J by 0 bases, leaving 8 bases between them. This CDR3 comprises 15 residues. CDR3 sequence reads: CASSFQQANTGELFF. CDR3 nucleotides: TGCGCCAGCAGCTTTCAACAGGCGAACACCGGGGAGCTGTTTTTT.

This chain connects TRBV19 to TRBJ2-1, with D possibly TRBD2 on 5 matching bases. Per the germline V gene, CDR1 is LNHDA and CDR2 is SQIVND (reference sequence). The CDR3 totals 11 residues. V was clipped by 4 bases and J by 12 bases, with 10 bases between them. CDR3 protein: CASSTAGVQFF. For the CDR3, the DNA is TGTGCCAGTAGTACCGCCGGGGTGCAGTTCTTC.

Of note for this clone: The same CDR3 can be traced to other DNA sequences in this sample. The V and J genes are TRBV27 and TRBJ2-7; D remains unclear. V lost 0 bases and J lost 2, with 5 bases in between. The CDR3 loop spans 13 amino acids. Germline lookup yields CDR1 MNHEY and CDR2 SMNVEV (reference sequence). The DNA of the CDR3 is TGTGCCAGCAGTTTATCGTCACCCTACGAGCAGTACTTC. Amino acid sequence: CASSLSSPYEQYF.

The chain joins TRBV4-1 to TRBJ2-1, with D tentatively TRBD2 (5 bases). The germline V gene has CDR1 MGHRA and CDR2 YSYEKL. V lost 0 bases to trimming and J lost 10 bases, with 10 bases between them. The CDR3 has 13 residues. CDR3 amino acids: CASSQDASREQFF. The DNA of the CDR3 is TGCGCCAGCAGCCAAGACGCTAGCAGGGAGCAGTTCTTC.

The chain couples TRBV27 to TRBJ2-2; TRBD2 aligns across 8 bases. V shed 2 bases, J shed 5 bases, and the junction held 7 bases outside the gene matches. Per germline, CDR1 MNHEY and CDR2 SMNVEV (reference sequence). The CDR3 length is 16 residues. CDR3 nucleotides: TGTGCCAGCAGTTTACGATTAGCGGGACCTACCGGGGAGCTGTTTTTT. Translation gives CASSLRLAGPTGELFF.

The chain has TRBV5-1 and TRBJ1-5; the D gene is possibly TRBD1 (6 bases). The germline gives CDR1 SGHRS, CDR2 YFSETQ. The germline V and J ends were trimmed by 3 bases and 2 bases, with 12 bases remaining between them. This CDR3 has 15 amino acids. In DNA form, the CDR3 reads TGCGCCAGCAGCTGGGCAGGGGAGGGCAATCAGCCCCAGCATTTT. This sequence encodes CASSWAGEGNQPQHF. The whole variable domain, remainder taken from reference TRBV5-1 and TRBJ1-5, is KAGVTQTPRYLIKTRGQQVTLSCSPISGHRSVSWYQQTPGQGLQFLFEYFSETQRNKGNFPGRFSGRQFSNSRSEMNVSTLELGDSALYLCASSWAGEGNQPQHFGDGTRLSIL.

The chain carries TRBV30 and TRBJ2-1; unclear D gene. The CDR3 is 11 amino acids. V dropped 3 bases and J dropped 8 bases, with 8 bases sitting between them. Looked up from germline, CDR1 is GTSNPN and CDR2 is SVGIG (reference sequence). The DNA for the CDR3 is TGTGCCTGGAGCCCTTTTGATGAGCAGTTCTTC. Protein sequence: CAWSPFDEQFF.

V usage is TRBV6-6 and J usage is TRBJ2-7, with 11 bases fitting TRBD2. The CDR3 loop spans 15 amino acids. Germline V lookup: CDR1 MNHNY, CDR2 SVGAGI (reference sequence). Trimming took 3 bases from V and 5 from J; bases not matched to a gene: 6. The CDR3 sequence: CASSYSGRAINEQYF. The CDR3 nucleotides read TGTGCCAGCAGTTATAGCGGGAGGGCCATCAACGAGCAGTACTTC.

A note on this clone: Different DNA sequences within this sample yield the same CDR3. The rearrangement links TRBV27 to TRBJ2-3; maybe TRBD1 (5 bases). CDR3 length equals 14 residues. The germline gives CDR1 MNHEY, CDR2 SMNVEV (reference sequence). Trimming took off 2 bases at V and 4 bases at J, with 10 bases between the two ends. The CDR3 loop reads CASSLTGSADTQYF. The CDR3 DNA reads TGTGCCAGCAGTTTAACAGGATCTGCAGATACGCAGTATTTT.

The chain uses TRBV9 and TRBJ2-2; D is uncertain. The CDR3 length is 16 residues. Deletions cut 6 bases from V and 0 bases from J, with 15 bases between. Germline V gives CDR1 SGDLS, CDR2 YYNGEE. The CDR3 loop is CASTSSAYANTGELFF. The DNA for the CDR3 is TGTGCCAGCACCTCGTCAGCATACGCGAACACCGGGGAGCTGTTTTTT.